The rows below give T cell receptor beta chains drawn from one sample of a study of blood T cell repertoires in COVID-19. The repertoire was sequenced with immunoSEQ multiplex PCR; TCRdb's copy has only in-frame clones and lacks some. The sample lists about 71,000 clones; 86% were seen once. Material: peripheral blood. The source of these receptors is a man aged 45 to 65 with active COVID-19. Both conserved end residues are part of each CDR3. The D gene is left open where the match is weak. Some rows have no size entry. The others give once, few or many, or a class for an expanded clone.

>TRBD2|-|TRBV11-3|TRBJ2-1
TGTGCCAGCAGCCCTACGGGACTAGTAGATGAGCAGTTCTTC
CASSPTGLVDEQFF
>-|-|TRBV4-2|TRBJ2-1
TGTGCCAGCAGCCAAGGCAGTTACAATGAGCAGTTCTTC
CASSQGSYNEQFF
>TRBD1|-|TRBV6-5|TRBJ2-1
TGTGCCAGCACCTGGGACAGGCTGAAATACAATGAGCAGTTCTTC
CASTWDRLKYNEQFF
>TRBD2|-|TRBV4-1|TRBJ2-3
TGCGCCAGCAGCCACCGACTAGCGGGAGGCGCAGATACGCAGTATTTT
CASSHRLAGGADTQYF
>-|-|TRBV12-3/TRBV12-4|TRBJ1-1
TGTGCCAGCAGTACCTGGGGCGTGACTGAAGCTTTCTTT
CASSTWGVTEAFF
>TRBD2|-|TRBV6-5|TRBJ2-3
TGTGCCAGCGCTCAGGAGACTAGCGGGCGAGATACGCAGTATTTT
CASAQETSGRDTQYF
>-|few|TRBV5-1|TRBJ2-3
TGCGCCAGCGAAAGGGTGGCAGGGAACACAGATACGCAGTATTTT
CASERVAGNTDTQYF
>TRBD1|-|TRBV19|TRBJ1-2
TGTGCCAGTAGTAAGGACAGGGGCCTCGGCGGCTACACCTTC
CASSKDRGLGGYTF
>-|-|TRBV13|TRBJ1-3
TGTGCCAGCAGCGCGATTCCATCAAGCTCTGGAAACACCATATATTTT
CASSAIPSSSGNTIYF
>TRBD2|-|TRBV27|TRBJ2-1
TGTGCCAGCAGTTCACTCGCAGCGGGAGGGATGGATGAGCAGTTCTTC
CASSSLAAGGMDEQFF
>TRBD2|-|TRBV14|TRBJ2-5
TGTGCCAGCAGCACGGGACTAGTTAAAGAGACCCAGTACTTC
CASSTGLVKETQYF
>-|-|TRBV5-4|TRBJ2-3
TGTGCCAGCAGCTTGGTGGGCGGGGTCCGCACAGATACGCAGTATTTT
CASSLVGGVRTDTQYF
>-|-|TRBV12-3/TRBV12-4|TRBJ1-2
TGTGCCAGCAGTTTAACTCGGTGGAGTGGCTACACCTTC
CASSLTRWSGYTF
>TRBD1|-|TRBV4-1|TRBJ2-2
TGCGCCAGCAGCCAAGATCGGGGGACAGGGAACACCGGGGAGCTGTTTTTT
CASSQDRGTGNTGELFF
>-|-|TRBV24-1|TRBJ2-3
TGTGCCACCAGCCAAACACGTGATAGCACAGATACGCAGTATTTT
CATSQTRDSTDTQYF
>-|-|TRBV5-5|TRBJ1-2
TGTGCCAGCAGCCCGCGACAGGAGCCCTACTATGGCTACACCTTC
CASSPRQEPYYGYTF
>-|-|TRBV29-1|TRBJ1-2
TGCAGCGTTCGCGGGGGATTTGGTGGCTACACCTTC
CSVRGGFGGYTF
>-|-|TRBV27|TRBJ2-1
TGTGCCAGCAGTTTATCTAGTCTAGCGATGGTAGGATCTGAGCAGTTCTTC
CASSLSSLAMVGSEQFF
>-|-|TRBV11-3|TRBJ1-2
TGTGCCAGCAGCTCCTCTAACTATGGCTACACCTTC
CASSSSNYGYTF
>-|-|TRBV2|TRBJ1-2
TGTGCCAGCAGTGAGGGACTCACAGATTTCCACACCTTC
CASSEGLTDFHTF
>-|-|TRBV19|TRBJ2-5
TGTGCCAGTAGTAAGACCCTCCAGGGTGAGACCCAGTACTTC
CASSKTLQGETQYF
>TRBD1|-|TRBV11-3|TRBJ1-1
TGTGCCAGCAGCTTAGGACAGGGGGCAAGGACTGAAGCTTTCTTT
CASSLGQGARTEAFF
>TRBD1|-|TRBV5-1|TRBJ2-7
TGCGCCAGCAGCTTTGCCCGAGGACAGGGAGTCCACGAGCAGTACTTC
CASSFARGQGVHEQYF
>-|-|TRBV11-2|TRBJ2-1
TGTGCCAGCCTAGAAGGTAGCGGATACTCCTACAATGAGCAGTTCTTC
CASLEGSGYSYNEQFF
>TRBD1|few|TRBV29-1|TRBJ1-3
TGCAGCGTTGCTTCGGGACAGTACTCTGGAAACACCATATATTTT
CSVASGQYSGNTIYF
>-|once|TRBV5-1|TRBJ1-3
TGCGCCAGCAGCAGCGCAGATTCAGGAAACACCATATATTTT
CASSSADSGNTIYF
>-|-|TRBV30|TRBJ1-2
TGTGCCTGGAGTCGGCAGGGTAACTATGGCTACACCTTC
CAWSRQGNYGYTF
>TRBD1|-|TRBV11-2|TRBJ1-3
TGTGCCAGCAGCCTCAATTCCGGGACAGGGGGCTCTGGAAACACCATATATTTT
CASSLNSGTGGSGNTIYF
>-|-|TRBV11-3|TRBJ2-1
TGTGCCAGCAGCTTAAAAAGCCCTGAGCAGTTCTTC
CASSLKSPEQFF
>TRBD1|-|TRBV5-4|TRBJ1-2
TGTGCCAGCAGTGGGCAGGGGGGCGGCTACACCTTC
CASSGQGGGYTF
>TRBD1|once|TRBV10-3|TRBJ2-3
TGTGCCACCCGACAGGGGAGCACAGATACGCAGTATTTT
CATRQGSTDTQYF
>TRBD1|-|TRBV5-1|TRBJ2-3
TGCGCCAGCAGCTTGGCGACAGGGAGCACAGATACGCAGTATTTT
CASSLATGSTDTQYF
>TRBD2|-|TRBV19|TRBJ2-1
TGTGCCAGTAGAACTAGCGGGAGTCTCTATGAGCAGTTCTTC
CASRTSGSLYEQFF
>TRBD2|-|TRBV14|TRBJ2-1
TGTGCCAGCAGCCAAGAAGTCGGGGGGGCCCAACAGTTCTTC
CASSQEVGGAQQFF
>TRBD2|-|TRBV25-1|TRBJ2-2
TGTGCCAGCAGTGACCCGGGGAGGGTAGGCGGGGAGCTGTTTTTT
CASSDPGRVGGELFF
>TRBD2|-|TRBV18|TRBJ2-1
TGTGCCAGCTCACCCGGGGCTAGCGGGAGGTATGAGCAGTTCTTC
CASSPGASGRYEQFF
>TRBD1|-|TRBV9|TRBJ1-4
TGTGCCAGCAGCGTAACAGGGGATGGTTCAAAACTGTTTTTT
CASSVTGDGSKLFF
>TRBD2|-|TRBV4-2|TRBJ2-2
TGTGCCAGCAGCCCTCGACTAGCGGGAGGTGGACCCGGGGAGCTGTTTTTT
CASSPRLAGGGPGELFF
>TRBD1|once|TRBV7-9|TRBJ1-6
TGTGCCAGCAGCGGACAGGACTATAATTCACCCCTCCACTTT
CASSGQDYNSPLHF
>TRBD2|few|TRBV19|TRBJ2-4
TGTGCCAGTAGTATCCCCCTAGCGGGGGGAAACATTCAGTACTTC
CASSIPLAGGNIQYF
>-|-|TRBV3-1/TRBV3-2|TRBJ1-6
TGTGCCAGCAGCCAAGGGGGAGGTAATTCACCCCTCCACTTT
CASSQGGGNSPLHF
>-|-|TRBV4-1|TRBJ2-1
TGCGCCAGCAGCCAAGATGGAGCTTCCTACAATGAGCAGTTCTTC
CASSQDGASYNEQFF
>TRBD2|-|TRBV7-9|TRBJ2-1
TGTGCCAGCAGCTCCTTCCCGGGACTAGCGGACTACAATGAGCAGTTCTTC
CASSSFPGLADYNEQFF
>-|-|TRBV20-1|TRBJ1-1
TGCAGTGCTCGCAGGGATACTGAAGCTTTCTTT
CSARRDTEAFF
>TRBD2|few|TRBV3-1/TRBV3-2|TRBJ2-3
TGTGCCAGCAGCCAACGGACTAGCGGGACCCCAGATACGCAGTATTTT
CASSQRTSGTPDTQYF
>-|few|TRBV20-1|TRBJ1-2
TGCAGTGCTGGGGGACTTACAGCTATCTTC
CSAGGLTAIF
>-|few|TRBV19|TRBJ2-1
TGTGCCAGTAGTATAGTGGAGGGACGCTACAATGAGCAGTTCTTC
CASSIVEGRYNEQFF
>-|-|TRBV21-1|TRBJ1-5
TGTGCCAGCAGCAAAAAGGCAGACAGCGTTGTCCTTAGGCCCCAGCATTTT
CASSKKADSVVLRPQHF
>-|-|TRBV18|TRBJ1-1
TGTGCCAGCTCACCAAACAGCCGGACTGAAGCTTTCTTT
CASSPNSRTEAFF
>-|-|TRBV27|TRBJ2-3
TGTGCCAGTCTTACAGGTCACCTGGCAGATACGCAGTATTTT
CASLTGHLADTQYF
>-|-|TRBV20-1|TRBJ2-1
TGCAGTTCAAGTGGGGGAGGTAATGAGCAGTTCTTC
CSSSGGGNEQFF
>TRBD2|once|TRBV28|TRBJ2-1
TGTGCCAGCATCTTAAGCGGGGGGAATGAGCAGTTCTTC
CASILSGGNEQFF
>-|-|TRBV6-5|TRBJ1-1
TGTGCCAGCAGCCAACAGGGAGCTTTCTTT
CASSQQGAFF